The subject of this entry is one T cell receptor (beta chain). The antigen remains unidentified. The sample contains more than one DNA sequence encoding this CDR3. Trimming removed 6 bases from V and 4 bases from J, with 13 bases in between. From germline, CDR1 is MNHEY and CDR2 SVGAGI. The length of the CDR3 is 13 residues. All donors participated as healthy donors of bone marrow. The sample is drawn from a study of cytomegalovirus exposure and HLA in healthy donors. Study-level results: A list of 150 to 200 TCR beta chains associated with cytomegalovirus was given.

A multiplex PCR was run with 60 Vbeta primers and 13 Jbeta primers. Generated by immunoSEQ multiplex PCR, the TCRdb table keeps only in-frame clones and is missing some. This sample has 250,000 or so clones, with approximately 81% found just once. The specimen was PBMCs. The sequence was collected from a human donor in good health. The V and J genes are TRBV6-5 and TRBJ2-7; no clear D gene. The CDR3 sequence: CASRPSGTYEQYF. The CDR3 DNA reads TGTGCCAGCAGACCTTCGGGTACGTACGAGCAGTACTTC.